Listed here are 16 T cell receptor beta chains from one sample, sequenced in a study of glioma-infiltrating T cells after dendritic cell vaccination. TCRdb's table, derived via immunoSEQ multiplex PCR, lists solely in-frame clones and lacks some. The sample records around 73,000 clones, roughly four fifths being singletons. The input for sequencing was blood, taken before dendritic cell vaccination. All receptors come from a human donor with glioblastoma.

The chain is built from TRBV9 and TRBJ1-5; tentatively, D is TRBD1 (5 bases). In germline, CDR1 is SGDLS, CDR2 YYNGEE. This CDR3 has 16 residues. V dropped 3 bases and J dropped 0 bases, with 13 bases sitting between them. The CDR3 here is CASSEGSEISNQPQHF. CDR3 in DNA: TGTGCCAGCAGCGAGGGGTCAGAGATTAGCAATCAGCCCCAGCATTTT.

This clone was seen once. The chain recombines TRBV28 with TRBJ2-3, with 7 bases aligning to TRBD2. Per germline, CDR1 MDHEN and CDR2 SYDVKM. This CDR3 region has 16 residues. Losses at the gene ends were 7 bases for V and 1 base for J; bases not matched to a gene: 11. The CDR3 reads CASTDVRLAGTDTQYF. CDR3 nucleotides: TGTGCCAGCACGGACGTTCGGCTAGCGGGCACAGATACGCAGTATTTT.

The rearrangement joins TRBV5-1 to TRBJ2-1; the match to TRBD2 covers 9 bases. The CDR3 spans 17 residues. Trimming cost V 1 base and J 0 bases; bases outside gene matches: 5. Germline CDR1 is SGHRS and CDR2 is YFSETQ. As DNA, the CDR3 is TGCGCCAGCAGCTTGATTAGTAGCGGGAGCTCCTACAATGAGCAGTTCTTC. Translation gives CASSLISSGSSYNEQFF.

For this clone: The sample carries other DNA sequences with the same CDR3. The J gene is TRBJ2-5, the V gene TRBV5-1; TRBD2 aligns across 8 bases. The V segment lost 0 bases and the J segment 4 bases; nucleotides outside the gene matches: 11. The CDR3 is 17 residues long. Germline V gene data show CDR1 as SGHRS and CDR2 as YFSETQ. The CDR3: CASSLASGGREGETQYF. CDR3 DNA: TGCGCCAGCAGCTTGGCCAGCGGGGGCAGGGAAGGAGAGACCCAGTACTTC. Full variable domain (outside the CDR3, taken from reference TRBV5-1 and TRBJ2-5): KAGVTQTPRYLIKTRGQQVTLSCSPISGHRSVSWYQQTPGQGLQFLFEYFSETQRNKGNFPGRFSGRQFSNSRSEMNVSTLELGDSALYLCASSLASGGREGETQYFGPGTRLLVL.

The CDR3 spells CASSLAYRGRRNTEAFF. DNA of the CDR3: TGCGCCAGCAGCTTGGCTTACAGGGGGCGCCGGAACACTGAAGCTTTCTTT. This chain connects TRBV5-1 to TRBJ1-1, with 9 bases identical to TRBD1. Germline CDR1 is SGHRS and CDR2 is YFSETQ. This CDR3 region has 17 residues. Trimming cost V 0 bases and J 1 base; bases outside gene matches: 7.

The chain couples TRBV30 to TRBJ2-2; 7 positions agree with TRBD2. There are 18 residues in the CDR3. Looked up from germline, CDR1 is GTSNPN and CDR2 is SVGIG (reference sequence). The J segment lost 0 bases and the V segment lost 0 bases, leaving 10 bases of the junction unmatched. CDR3 region: CAWSVLPLAAANTGELFF. Written as DNA, the CDR3 is TGTGCCTGGAGTGTACTCCCGCTAGCGGCCGCGAACACCGGGGAGCTGTTTTTT.

The genes are TRBV19 and TRBJ2-3; TRBD1 agrees at 7 bases. V gave up 6 bases and J gave up 4 bases; unmatched junction bases: 10. Germline CDR1 and CDR2: LNHDA and SQIVND (reference sequence). The CDR3 loop spans 15 amino acids. The DNA of the CDR3 is TGTGCCAGTAGACAGACAGGGAAGAGTGCAGATACGCAGTATTTT. Residues: CASRQTGKSADTQYF.

The chain employs TRBV10-2 and TRBJ1-5, with D unclear. Germline V gene lookup returns CDR1 WSHSY and CDR2 SAAADI. V gave up 3 bases and J gave up 0 bases, with 3 bases separating them. The CDR3 length is 13 residues. CDR3 in DNA: TGCGCCAGCAGTGATCATAGCAATCAGCCCCAGCATTTT. Its protein product is CASSDHSNQPQHF.

J is TRBJ2-5 and V is TRBV5-4, with 13 bases identical to TRBD2. V was pared by 4 bases and J by 5 bases, with 11 bases of the junction left unmatched. The V gene's germline CDR1 is SGHNT and CDR2 YYREEE (reference sequence). This CDR3 spans 17 amino acids. The DNA for the CDR3 is TGTGCCAGCAGCCCGAGACTAGCGGGGGGCCTGGGGGAGACCCAGTACTTC. Its translation is CASSPRLAGGLGETQYF. Variable domain in full (rest from reference TRBV5-4 and TRBJ2-5): ETGVTQSPTHLIKTRGQQVTLRCSSQSGHNTVSWYQQALGQGPQFIFQYYREEENGRGNFPPRFSGLQFPNYSSELNVNALELDDSALYLCASSPRLAGGLGETQYFGPGTRLLVL.

The chain uses TRBV19 and TRBJ2-5, with D perhaps TRBD1 (5 bases). Looked up from germline, CDR1 is LNHDA and CDR2 is SQIVND (reference sequence). V was cut by 5 bases and J by 2 bases, with 21 bases left in between. CDR3 size: 17 residues. The DNA for the CDR3 is TGTGCCAGTAGTCCGCCTAGGACCCAGGGCTATCAAGAGACCCAGTACTTC. It specifies CASSPPRTQGYQETQYF. The variable domain in full, with the rest retrieved from reference TRBV19 and TRBJ2-5, is DGGITQSPKYLFRKEGQNVTLSCEQNLNHDAMYWYRQDPGQGLRLIYYSQIVNDFQKGDIAEGYSVSREKKESFPLTVTSAQKNPTAFYLCASSPPRTQGYQETQYFGPGTRLLVL.

The chain is built from TRBV5-1 and TRBJ2-5; TRBD1 matches 10 bases. Germline loops: CDR1 SGHRS, CDR2 YFSETQ. Unmatched junction bases numbered 8, after V lost 4 bases and J lost 5 bases. The CDR3 is made up of 15 amino acids. The CDR3 here is CASSPDRGRLETQYF. CDR3 bases: TGCGCCAGCAGCCCCGACAGGGGGCGGTTGGAGACCCAGTACTTC.

V is TRBV5-1 and J is TRBJ2-5; D is possibly TRBD1 (6 bases). The assigned J gene may be wrong: the sequence end matches TRBJ2-7 better. Germline values: CDR1 SGHRS, CDR2 YFSETQ. The CDR3 spans 14 residues. The CDR3 is CASSSRTASYEQYF. The CDR3 region has the DNA TGCGCCAGCAGCTCTAGGACAGCCTCCTACGAGCAGTACTTC.

The V call is TRBV27, the J call TRBJ1-4, with D possibly being TRBD1 (5 bases). Trimming removed 5 bases from V and 2 bases from J, with 18 bases in between. There are 17 residues in the CDR3. CDR1 MNHEY and CDR2 SMNVEV come from the germline V gene (reference sequence). The CDR3 region has the DNA TGTGCCAGCAGTCTTACAGGCCCGACACGGACTAATGAAAAACTGTTTTTT. This translates into CASSLTGPTRTNEKLFF.

This clone was counted a single time. The chain employs TRBV6-1 and TRBJ1-6; tentative D call: TRBD1 (6 bases). V was clipped by 1 base and J by 7 bases, with 17 bases between them. The germline CDR1 and CDR2 sequences are MNHNS and SASEGT. The CDR3 runs to 17 residues. The CDR3 DNA reads as TGTGCCAGCAGTGAAGTTTGGGTTGGTCAGGGGAATTCACCCCTCCACTTT. Protein: CASSEVWVGQGNSPLHF.

Regarding this clone: Its ends do not fully match the called genes, so a read error is possible. The chain recombines TRBV9 with TRBJ1-2; D gene ambiguous. CDR1 is SGDLS, CDR2 YYNGEE, per germline. This CDR3 spans 12 amino acids. In DNA form, the CDR3 reads TGTGCCAGCAGCGTAGAAGACTATGGCTATACCTTC. Translation gives CASSVEDYGYTF.

The V gene is TRBV6-1, the J gene TRBJ2-7; 7 nucleotides align to TRBD1. The CDR3 consists of 14 residues. Germline assignment: CDR1 MNHNS and CDR2 SASEGT. V lost 6 bases, J lost 2 bases, and 7 bases stayed unmatched. This chain's CDR3 is CASRSTGTTYEQYF. CDR3 nucleotide sequence: TGTGCCAGCAGATCGACAGGGACCACCTACGAGCAGTACTTC.